This T cell receptor beta chain is from a study of post-analysis software for immune sequencing data. Study details: Relapsing-remitting, secondary progressive and progressive-relapsing forms made up the multiple sclerosis disease courses.

Concerning this clonotype itself: Its target is not known.

TCR beta cDNA libraries included unique molecular identifiers. There were about 0.85 to 11 million T cells, and around 500,000 cDNA molecules came from them. TCRdb processed the PCR reads anew with MiXCR; each CDR3 protein has one entry. The sample records 820,000 or so distinct CDR3 sequences, 53% being singletons. General study findings and limits: F measure grouped same-batch samples tightly together. TRBV5-6, TRBV5-1 and TRBV20-1 were among roughly five TRBV segments more frequent in patients than controls.

With 2 bases removed from V and 8 bases from J, the gap between germline ends came to 10 bases. This CDR3 spans 13 amino acids. This receptor was identified in a girl aged 5 to 17 with multiple sclerosis. The sample consisted of blood. The genes are TRBV12-3 or TRBV12-4 and TRBJ2-1; D perhaps matches TRBD1 (6 bases). The CDR3 nucleotides read TGTGCCAGCAGTTTAACAGGGAGAGATGAGCAGTTCTTC. Protein sequence: CASSLTGRDEQFF.